This T cell receptor (beta chain) was found in a study of identifying expanded T cells in peripheral blood. Method: immunoSEQ multiplex PCR; TCRdb's copy keeps in-frame clones and lacks some. This sample has 95,000 to 100,000 clones; around 88% occur once, and the top ten carry approximately 17%. No infections or other immune events were documented during collection. Sequenced material: blood. This TCR was recovered from a person aged 18 to 75 in good health.

The CDR3 here is CASRPSGGGAIADTQYF. CDR3 DNA sequence: TGCGCCAGCAGACCTTCAGGAGGAGGGGCGATCGCAGATACGCAGTATTTT. This sequence joins TRBV4-1 and TRBJ2-3, with TRBD2 as a possible D gene (6 bases). Germline loops: CDR1 MGHRA, CDR2 YSYEKL. V was trimmed by 6 bases and J by 4 bases, leaving 23 bases between them. The length of the CDR3 is 17 residues.